What follows are 23 T cell receptor beta chains derived from one specimen sequenced in a study of T cells in Graves' hyperthyroidism and ophthalmopathy. RNA transcripts were the template for amplifying TCR beta CDR3 regions. An initial round of RT-PCR targeting the TCR CDR3 relied on the HTBI primer set. A single record per CDR3 protein comes from TCRdb applying MiXCR to the multiplex PCR reads. The sample shows about 59,000 distinct CDR3 sequences, roughly 50% of them seen only once. Sequencing was performed on blood. The receptors shown here come from an older woman with Graves' ophthalmopathy.

This clonotype was detected ten times or more. The J gene is TRBJ1-5, the V gene TRBV6-4; D is unresolved. Between the trimmed V and J ends, which lost 0 bases and 3 bases, there was a span of 9 bases. CDR1 and CDR2 (germline): MRHNA, SNTAGT. The CDR3 has 15 amino acids. CDR3 loop: CASSDSIGDNQPQHF. DNA of the CDR3: TGTGCCAGCAGTGACTCGATAGGAGACAATCAGCCCCAGCATTTT.

This clonotype was counted ten times or more. The rearrangement links TRBV28 to TRBJ2-1, with 10 bases matching TRBD2. The CDR3 covers 14 residues. CDR1 and CDR2 (germline): MDHEN, SYDVKM. The junction had 5 bases not matched to a gene; V was cut back by 11 bases and J by 1 base. CDR3 protein: CAARTSGSYNEQFF. The CDR3 region has the DNA TGTGCCGCAAGGACTAGCGGATCCTACAATGAGCAGTTCTTC.

V usage is TRBV12-3 or TRBV12-4 and J usage is TRBJ2-5; D might be TRBD1 (6 bases). Trimming removed 1 base at V and 9 bases at J, with 15 bases between. This CDR3 region has 14 residues. The CDR3 protein is CASSLDRARQPQYF. CDR3 in DNA: TGTGCCAGCAGTTTAGACAGGGCTAGGCAGCCCCAGTACTTC.

This clonotype was seen a handful of times. V usage is TRBV18 and J usage is TRBJ1-2; TRBD1 matches at 9 bases. Germline V CDR1 and CDR2: KGHSH, LQKENI. The ends lost 3 bases at V and 7 bases at J; junction bases unmatched: 9. The length of the CDR3 is 15 residues. CDR3 residues: CASSPRGQGEAGYTF. In DNA, the CDR3 is TGTGCCAGCTCACCCCGGGGACAGGGTGAGGCTGGCTACACCTTC.

There are many counts of this clonotype. The chain employs TRBV9 and TRBJ1-4; D gene uncertain. This CDR3 is 11 amino acids long. V was pared by 4 bases and J by 5 bases, with 3 bases between. Germline loops: CDR1 SGDLS, CDR2 YYNGEE. CDR3 coding DNA: TGTGCCAGCAGCAAAAATGAAAAACTGTTTTTT. Protein sequence: CASSKNEKLFF.

This clonotype has at least ten counts. The V gene is TRBV15, the J gene TRBJ2-6; 8 bases are a match to TRBD2. Losses at the gene ends were 1 base for V and 0 bases for J; bases not matched to a gene: 5. This CDR3 is 18 amino acids long. The V gene's germline CDR1 is LNHNV and CDR2 YYDKDF (reference sequence). Here the CDR3 reads CATSRVRGTSSGANVLTF. The CDR3, as DNA: TGTGCCACCAGCAGAGTTCGAGGGACTAGCTCTGGGGCCAACGTCCTGACTTTC.

This clonotype has ten or more counts. CDR3 sequence (DNA): TGCAGTGCCAAAATGCTTAGCGGAATTCAAGAGACCCAGTACTTC. It codes for CSAKMLSGIQETQYF. The gene calls are TRBV20-1 and TRBJ2-5; a possible D gene is TRBD2 (6 bases). V was trimmed by 6 bases and J by 2 bases, leaving 19 bases between them. The germline gives CDR1 DFQATT, CDR2 SNEGSKA (reference sequence). The length of the CDR3 is 15 residues.

The chain carries TRBV7-9 and TRBJ2-1; 11 bases are a match to TRBD2. In germline, CDR1 is SEHNR, CDR2 FQNEAQ (reference sequence). The CDR3 contains 15 residues. Trimming at V came to 5 bases and at J to 6 bases, leaving 6 bases not matched to a gene. The DNA of the CDR3 is TGTGCCAGCAGCCCGAGCCTAGCGGGGGGCAATGAGCAGTTCTTC. Amino acids: CASSPSLAGGNEQFF. The full variable domain, with the rest looked up from reference TRBV7-9 and TRBJ2-1, is DTGVSQNPRHKITKRGQNVTFRCDPISEHNRLYWYRQTLGQGPEFLTYFQNEAQLEKSRLLSDRFSAERPKGSFSTLEIQRTEQGDSAMYLCASSPSLAGGNEQFFGPGTRLTVL.

This clonotype was observed many times. The chain has TRBV19 and TRBJ1-4; maybe TRBD1 (6 bases). The germline V gene has CDR1 LNHDA and CDR2 SQIVND (reference sequence). V gave up 5 bases and J gave up 6 bases, with 16 bases separating them. The CDR3 runs 15 residues. The CDR3 spells CASSSTTGGDEKLFF. CDR3 nucleotide sequence: TGTGCCAGTAGTTCCACGACAGGAGGGGATGAAAAACTGTTTTTT.

This clonotype was seen ten or more times. CDR3: CATSRDLGQGVYEQYF. The CDR3 DNA sequence: TGTGCCACCAGCAGAGATCTGGGACAGGGGGTCTACGAGCAGTACTTC. The chain has TRBV15 and TRBJ2-7, with 11 bases identical to TRBD1. Germline V gene lookup returns CDR1 LNHNV and CDR2 YYDKDF (reference sequence). Trimming cost V 0 bases and J 3 bases; bases outside gene matches: 4. The CDR3 totals 16 residues.

Written as DNA, the CDR3 is TGTGCCAGCAGCTTAATCAGGACAGGGTTCAATCAGCCCCAGCATTTT. Its protein product is CASSLIRTGFNQPQHF. V gene TRBV7-3 combines with J gene TRBJ1-5; TRBD1 matches 8 bases. V dropped 1 base and J dropped 3; count of bases not matched to a gene: 5. The CDR3 contains 16 residues. Germline CDR1 and CDR2: SGHTA and FQGTGA. The entire variable domain, with the rest obtained from reference TRBV7-3 and TRBJ1-5, is as follows: GAGVSQTPSNKVTEKGKYVELRCDPISGHTALYWYRQSLGQGPEFLIYFQGTGAADDSGLPNDRFFAVRPEGSVSTLKIQRTERGDSAVYLCASSLIRTGFNQPQHFGDGTRLSIL.

This clonotype was seen ten or more times. The CDR3 here is CASSPTRVTEKLFF. The CDR3 region has the DNA TGTGCCAGCAGCCCCACCAGGGTTACCGAAAAACTGTTTTTT. The chain employs TRBV9 and TRBJ1-4; tentative D call: TRBD1 (5 bases). The germline gives CDR1 SGDLS, CDR2 YYNGEE. Trimming cost V 4 bases and J 8 bases, with 15 bases left between them. The CDR3 is 14 residues long.

The V call is TRBV7-2, the J call TRBJ2-1; D gene uncertain. CDR1 and CDR2 (germline): SGHTA, FQGNSA. V lost 4 bases and J 1 base, leaving 14 bases between the germline ends. The CDR3 has 16 amino acids. CDR3: CASSSALSESYNEQFF. The DNA for the CDR3 is TGTGCCAGCAGCTCCGCCCTGAGCGAATCCTACAATGAGCAGTTCTTC.

This clonotype was found many times. This chain joins TRBV20-1 and TRBJ1-5, with TRBD1 matching 10 bases. Germline trimming cut 6 bases from V and 1 base from J; bases unmatched to any gene: 9. Germline CDR1 and CDR2: DFQATT and SNEGSKA (reference sequence). The CDR3 runs 16 residues. The DNA of the CDR3 is TGCAGTGCCCAAAGACAGGGGGCACTGAGCAATCAGCCCCAGCATTTT. This translates into CSAQRQGALSNQPQHF.

Written as DNA, the CDR3 is TGTGCCAGCAGTGACGGGACTAGCGGGTTAGGTGAGCAGTTCTTC. Translation: CASSDGTSGLGEQFF. This chain connects TRBV6-4 to TRBJ2-1; 12 bases map to TRBD2. In germline, CDR1 is MRHNA, CDR2 SNTAGT. This CDR3 contains 15 residues. V lost 2 bases to trimming and J lost 9 bases; unmatched junction nucleotides: 5.

The chain combines TRBV20-1 with TRBJ2-5; D is unclear. Trimming stripped 3 bases from V and 5 bases from J, with 4 bases between. This CDR3 has 10 residues. Germline lookup yields CDR1 DFQATT and CDR2 SNEGSKA (reference sequence). The CDR3 DNA reads TGCAGTGCTAGGAGGGAGACCCAGTACTTC. As protein: CSARRETQYF.

Many counts were recorded for this clonotype. This may be a read error: a much more frequent sequence differs by one nucleotide. The chain couples TRBV6-4 to TRBJ2-1; 9 nucleotides match TRBD2. V was pared by 5 bases and J by 5 bases, with 7 bases of the junction left unmatched. Germline V gives CDR1 MRHNA, CDR2 SNTAGT. This CDR3 is 15 amino acids long. The DNA of the CDR3 is TGTGCCAGCAGTAAAGGAGCTAGCGGGGACAATGAGCAGTTCTTC. Translating gives CASSKGASGDNEQFF.

The chain joins TRBV12-3 or TRBV12-4 to TRBJ2-5; D may be TRBD1 or TRBD2 (6 bases each). This CDR3 is 15 amino acids long. With 5 bases removed from V and 5 bases from J, the gap between germline ends came to 18 bases. DNA of the CDR3: TGTGCCAGCAGTACCGCCTTAACAGGGAGGGAGACCCAGTACTTC. Protein: CASSTALTGRETQYF.

Remarks on this clonotype: The junction shows a germline mismatch at one end, possibly a read error. V and J are TRBV10-3 and TRBJ2-3; no clear D. The germline V gene has CDR1 ENHRY and CDR2 SYGVKD. The CDR3 extends over 12 amino acids. CDR3 sequence reads: CAINTSTDMQYF. The CDR3 DNA reads as TGTGCCATCAACACGAGCACAGATATGCAGTATTTT.

On this clonotype: The junction does not match germline at one end; this may be a read error. The chain has TRBV20-1 and TRBJ1-1; D ambiguous. This CDR3 spans 13 amino acids. Germline-derived CDR1 and CDR2 are DFQATT and SNEGSKA (reference sequence). The CDR3 region has the DNA TGCGGTGCTAGACTGACTAGCCGTGCTGAAGCTTTATTT. Amino acid sequence: CGARLTSRAEALF.

Many counts were recorded for this clonotype. V usage is TRBV3-1 and J usage is TRBJ2-5, with 7 bases matching TRBD2. Germline V gene lookup returns CDR1 LGHDT and CDR2 YNNKEL (reference sequence). Unmatched junction bases numbered 2, after V lost 3 bases and J lost 7 bases. This CDR3 region has 12 residues. CDR3 in amino acids: CASSHTGGTQYF. In DNA, the CDR3 is TGTGCCAGCAGCCACACGGGGGGGACCCAGTACTTC.

The gene calls are TRBV7-9 and TRBJ2-6; 8 bases are shared with TRBD1. V trimming: 4 bases; J trimming: 1 base; junction bases outside the gene matches: 6. The CDR3 consists of 17 residues. Germline V gene data show CDR1 as SEHNR and CDR2 as FQNEAQ (reference sequence). The CDR3 DNA is TGTGCCAGCAGCTCACGGACAGGGTTATCTGGGGCCAACGTCCTGACTTTC. Protein product: CASSSRTGLSGANVLTF.

This clonotype was seen many times. V usage is TRBV4-1 and J usage is TRBJ2-5, with TRBD2 as a possible D gene (6 bases). This CDR3 region has 12 residues. The V end lost 6 bases, the J end lost 6 bases, and 11 bases lay between the germline ends. Germline CDR1 MGHRA, CDR2 YSYEKL. The chain's CDR3 is CASSRDFKTQYF. The CDR3 DNA sequence: TGCGCCAGCAGTCGGGACTTTAAGACCCAGTACTTC.